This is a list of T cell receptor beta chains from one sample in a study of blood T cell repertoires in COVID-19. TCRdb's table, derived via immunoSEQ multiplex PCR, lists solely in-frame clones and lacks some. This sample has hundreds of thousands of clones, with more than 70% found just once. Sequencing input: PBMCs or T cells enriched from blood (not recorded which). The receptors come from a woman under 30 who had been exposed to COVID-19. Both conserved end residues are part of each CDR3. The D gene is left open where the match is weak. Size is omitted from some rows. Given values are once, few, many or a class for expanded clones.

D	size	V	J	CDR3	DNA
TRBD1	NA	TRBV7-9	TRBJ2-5	CASSLVDRGSETQYF	TGTGCCAGCAGCTTAGTGGACAGGGGGTCGGAGACCCAGTACTTC
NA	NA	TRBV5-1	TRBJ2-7	CASSSGLYSYEQYF	TGCGCCAGCAGCTCGGGACTCTACTCCTACGAGCAGTACTTC
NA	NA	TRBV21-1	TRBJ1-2	CASSKVAQGQGNYGYTF	TGTGCCAGCAGCAAAGTCGCCCAGGGACAGGGGAACTATGGCTACACCTTC
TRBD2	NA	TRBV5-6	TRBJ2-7	CASNPLAEAYEQYF	TGTGCCAGCAACCCCCTAGCGGAGGCCTACGAGCAGTACTTC
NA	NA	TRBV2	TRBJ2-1	CASNGGPGNEQFF	TGTGCCAGCAATGGAGGGCCGGGAAATGAGCAGTTCTTC
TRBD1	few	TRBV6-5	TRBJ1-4	CASRDGTENEKLFF	TGTGCCAGCAGAGACGGGACAGAGAATGAAAAACTGTTTTTT
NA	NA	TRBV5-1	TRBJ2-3	CASSLGAGVMRGTDTQYF	TGCGCCAGCAGCTTGGGGGCAGGCGTAATGCGGGGCACAGATACGCAGTATTTT
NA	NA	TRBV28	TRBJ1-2	CASSSNYGYTF	TGTGCCAGCAGCTCTAACTATGGCTACACCTTC
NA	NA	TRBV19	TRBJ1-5	CASRDRDISFNQPQHF	TGTGCCAGTAGAGATCGGGACATTTCCTTCAATCAGCCCCAGCATTTT
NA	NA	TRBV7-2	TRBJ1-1	CASSLVVQGNTEAFF	TGTGCCAGCAGCTTAGTGGTTCAGGGCAACACTGAAGCTTTCTTT
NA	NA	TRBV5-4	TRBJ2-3	CASSLSLVSTDTQYF	TGTGCCAGCAGCTTGTCTCTAGTTAGCACAGATACGCAGTATTTT
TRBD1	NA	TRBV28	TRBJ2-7	CASNRDRGFYEQYF	TGTGCCAGCAACCGGGACAGGGGCTTCTACGAGCAGTACTTC
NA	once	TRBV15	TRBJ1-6	CATSKHWTDKNSPLHF	TGTGCCACCAGCAAACACTGGACAGATAAGAATTCACCCCTCCACTTT
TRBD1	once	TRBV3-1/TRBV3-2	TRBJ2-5	CASSQGTGWQETQYF	TGTGCCAGCAGCCAAGGGACAGGGTGGCAAGAGACCCAGTACTTC
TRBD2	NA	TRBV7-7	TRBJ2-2	CASSGAGRREGPNTGELFF	TGTGCCAGCAGCGGCGCGGGGCGGCGGGAGGGCCCGAACACCGGGGAGCTGTTTTTT
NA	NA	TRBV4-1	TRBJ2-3	CASSLLAGAGADTQYF	TGCGCCAGCAGCCTACTGGCGGGGGCGGGGGCAGATACGCAGTATTTT